This T cell receptor beta chain is from a study of regulatory T cells in long-lasting Graves disease. The study, taken as a whole, reports: The TCR repertoire of persistent Graves' patients was less diverse than that of newly diagnosed ones.

This clonotype has more than one count but fewer than ten. What it recognizes is unknown. Documented time point: newly diagnosed GD, antithyroid drugs for less than 3 months. Isolated PBMC RNA provided the starting material for the TCR library. This CDR3 is built from 17 residues. CDR1 is KGHSH and CDR2 is LQKENI in the germline V gene. Trimming shortened V by 5 bases and J by 7 bases, and 25 bases separated the two germline ends. For TCR beta, libraries came from iRepertoire HTBI primers and Arm-PCR of CDR3 regions. Using its own MiXCR run on the multiplex PCR reads, TCRdb lists one record per CDR3 protein. The sample lists about 540,000 distinct CDR3 sequences; less than 15% were seen once. The same specimen was also included in a second study, on T cells in Graves' hyperthyroidism and ophthalmopathy. This second report adds: Ophthalmopathy was told apart from stable hyperthyroidism by a 13 V-J model.

The rearrangement joins TRBV18 to TRBJ2-3, with D possibly TRBD1 on 6 matching bases. The receptor was isolated from a man aged 25 to 40 with Graves disease. The input for sequencing was peripheral blood mononuclear cells (PBMCs), taken at new diagnosis, from a patient treated with antithyroid drugs. The CDR3 nucleotides are TGTGCCAGCTCATTCGACGTTACAGGGATGGTGAAACATACGCAGTATTTT. Its protein product is CASSFDVTGMVKHTQYF. Drawing the rest from reference TRBV18 and TRBJ2-3, the complete variable domain is NAGVMQNPRHLVRRRGQEARLRCSPMKGHSHVYWYRQLPEEGLKFMVYLQKENIIDESGMPKERFSAEFPKEGPSILRIQQVVRGDSAAYFCASSFDVTGMVKHTQYFGPGTRLTVL.